What follows are 25 T cell receptor beta chains derived from one specimen sequenced in a study of blood T cells in healthy people across ages. Using a J-beta primer mix together with a sample-barcoded 5' primer, a second PCR was run for roughly 6 to 12 cycles. TCRdb analysed the 5' RACE reads with MiXCR anew, one entry per CDR3 protein. The sample holds 630,000 or so distinct CDR3 sequences; about 30% are singletons and the top ten take 15% to 19%. Sequencing used blood. The receptors come from a woman older than 75 in good health.

At least ten counts were recorded for this clonotype. The chain is built from TRBV6-5 and TRBJ2-7, with a weak D call TRBD1 (6 bases). From germline, CDR1 is MNHEY and CDR2 SVGAGI. V lost 6 bases, J lost 6 bases, and 12 bases lay in between. The CDR3 is made up of 12 amino acids. The CDR3 sequence is CASRQGLSEQYF. Written as DNA, the CDR3 is TGTGCCAGCAGACAGGGATTAAGCGAGCAGTACTTC.

On this clonotype: A much larger clonotype is one base distant, so this may be a read error. The rearrangement links TRBV4-2 to TRBJ2-4; 9 positions agree with TRBD1. Germline lookup yields CDR1 LGHNA and CDR2 YNFKEQ. There are 15 residues in the CDR3. The CDR3 region is CVSSRSPGQGAEQYF. CDR3 nucleotide sequence: TGTGTCAGCAGCCGATCCCCGGGACAGGGTGCGGAGCAGTACTTC.

This clonotype showed up just a few times. This chain links TRBV6-5 with TRBJ2-1; D not certain. CDR1 and CDR2 (germline): MNHEY, SVGAGI. Trimming stripped 1 base from V and 9 bases from J, with 4 bases between. CDR3 length equals 11 residues. This CDR3 reads CASSYLSEQFF. CDR3 sequence (DNA): TGTGCCAGCAGTTACTTGTCTGAGCAGTTCTTC.

This clonotype was seen ten or more times. The chain joins TRBV3-1 to TRBJ2-5; TRBD1 agrees at 8 bases. CDR3 length: 15 residues. Germline loops: CDR1 LGHDT, CDR2 YNNKEL (reference sequence). Trimming took 1 base from V and 5 from J; bases not matched to a gene: 6. Here the CDR3 DNA reads TGTGCCAGCAGCCAAGTCAGGGGGCATGTCGAGACCCAGTACTTC. Translating it yields CASSQVRGHVETQYF.

This clonotype was counted many times. The chain has TRBV6-4 and TRBJ2-1, with TRBD1 identical over 9 bases. Per germline, CDR1 MRHNA and CDR2 SNTAGT. The CDR3 has 16 residues. J was trimmed by 6 bases and V by 4 bases; bases with no gene match: 10. The CDR3 bases are TGTGCCAGCAGTGCAACCGGGACAGGGCTGGCCAATGAGCAGTTCTTC. Translating it yields CASSATGTGLANEQFF.

This chain uses TRBV20-1 with TRBJ2-2, with TRBD1 matching over 7 bases. V was clipped by 1 base and J by 5 bases; unmatched bases: 7. The CDR3 loop spans 15 amino acids. The germline CDR1 and CDR2 sequences are DFQATT and SNEGSKA (reference sequence). CDR3 amino acids: CSARGLRGSTGELFF. Here the CDR3 DNA reads TGCAGTGCTAGAGGTCTCAGGGGGAGTACCGGGGAGCTGTTTTTT.

The CDR3 here is CARKGQGLGGYTF. In DNA, the CDR3 is TGTGCCAGGAAAGGACAGGGCCTTGGAGGCTACACCTTC. The rearrangement links TRBV2 to TRBJ1-2; TRBD1 aligns across 8 bases. Trimming took 9 bases from V and 8 from J; bases not matched to a gene: 11. CDR3 length equals 13 residues. Germline loops: CDR1 SNHLY, CDR2 FYNNEI.

This clonotype was detected ten times or more. The chain employs TRBV6-1 and TRBJ1-6, with no clear D. This CDR3 has 14 amino acids. CDR1 is MNHNS and CDR2 is SASEGT in the germline V gene. V lost 3 bases and J lost 6, with 9 bases in between. CDR3 residues: CASSDRKSNSPLHF. CDR3 DNA sequence: TGTGCCAGCAGTGACCGGAAAAGTAATTCACCCCTCCACTTT.

Many counts were recorded for this clonotype. The chain recombines TRBV14 with TRBJ2-1, with 9 bases matching TRBD2. Germline-derived CDR1 and CDR2 are SGHDN and FVKESK. CDR3 length: 17 residues. With 0 bases clipped from V and 8 bases from J, the junction kept 11 bases outside the gene matches. The CDR3 DNA is TGTGCCAGCAGCCAAGATCAGTGGGCGGGGGGGCCTCATGAGCAGTTCTTC. Its translation is CASSQDQWAGGPHEQFF.

Notes on this clonotype: A single base separates this from a much larger clone, so it may be a read error. This chain connects TRBV15 to TRBJ2-6; D gene uncertain. The V gene's germline CDR1 is LNHNV and CDR2 YYDKDF (reference sequence). The V gene lost 1 base and the J gene lost 4 bases, with 8 bases spanning the gap. This CDR3 contains 15 residues. The CDR3 coding sequence is TGTGCCACCAGCAGAGTTGGGGTAGGGGCCAACGTCCTGACTTTC. Amino acid sequence: CATSRVGVGANVLTF.

This chain uses TRBV29-1 with TRBJ2-7; either TRBD1 or TRBD2 may supply D (5 bases each). The J call may be incorrect, as the DNA end agrees better with TRBJ2-5. Germline V lookup: CDR1 SQVTM, CDR2 ANQGSEA. CDR3 length: 13 amino acids. The CDR3 here is CSVRGRQRETQYF. The CDR3 coding sequence is TGCAGCGTTCGGGGACGCCAGAGAGAGACCCAGTACTTC.

A note on this clonotype: A clone one base away is much larger, so this may be a read error. J is TRBJ2-1 and V is TRBV20-1; 9 positions match TRBD2. Germline V gives CDR1 DFQATT, CDR2 SNEGSKA (reference sequence). This CDR3 comprises 16 residues. The CDR3 DNA reads as TGCAGTGCTAGTCCCGACGGGGCGGGGGGGCGCAATGTGCAGTTCTTC. It is translated as CSASPDGAGGRNVQFF.

V and J are TRBV12-3 or TRBV12-4 and TRBJ2-1, with TRBD2 matching 9 bases. The length of the CDR3 is 12 residues. Trimming removed 6 bases from V and 14 bases from J; junction bases left unmatched: 8. The DNA for the CDR3 is TGTGCCAGCAGCACCGCGGGGGGGCCGGAGTTCTTC. This sequence encodes CASSTAGGPEFF.

This clonotype was seen at least ten times. V usage is TRBV6-5 and J usage is TRBJ2-7; 10 positions agree with TRBD1. CDR1 is MNHEY and CDR2 is SVGAGI in the germline V gene. V gave up 5 bases and J gave up 5 bases; unmatched junction bases: 9. The CDR3 length is 15 residues. This chain's CDR3 is CASSHRTGGFHEQYF. DNA of the CDR3: TGTGCCAGCAGTCACCGGACAGGGGGTTTCCACGAGCAGTACTTC.

Only a few counts were recorded for this clonotype. The rearrangement links TRBV7-2 to TRBJ1-1, with 9 nucleotides matching TRBD1. V shed 5 bases, J shed 11 bases, and the junction held 12 bases outside the gene matches. Germline values: CDR1 SGHTA, CDR2 FQGNSA. This CDR3 region has 14 residues. The CDR3 region has the DNA TGTGCCAGCAGCCGGACCGGGACAGGGTCCTATGCTTTCTTT. This translates into CASSRTGTGSYAFF.

The chain carries TRBV7-9 and TRBJ2-2, with TRBD1 as a possible D gene (5 bases). V dropped 3 bases and J dropped 3 bases, with 11 bases sitting between them. CDR1 and CDR2 (germline): SEHNR, FQNEAQ (reference sequence). The CDR3 is made up of 15 amino acids. The CDR3 sequence is CASSFAGWDTGELFF. The CDR3 DNA follows: TGTGCCAGCAGCTTTGCAGGGTGGGACACCGGGGAGCTGTTTTTT.

About this clonotype itself: A read error may produce the germline difference seen at one junction end. The chain recombines TRBV9 with TRBJ2-1; no definite D call. This CDR3 contains 13 residues. Looked up from germline, CDR1 is SGDLS and CDR2 is YYNGEE. In DNA form, the CDR3 reads TGTGCCAGCAGCGTCGCACAGAGCAATGAGCAGCACTTC. This gives the protein CASSVAQSNEQHF.

The V and J genes are TRBV6-6 and TRBJ1-1; the D is unclear. The V gene lost 7 bases and the J gene lost 4 bases, with 13 bases spanning the gap. The CDR3 is 13 residues long. Germline CDR1 reads MNHNY; CDR2 reads SVGAGI (reference sequence). For the CDR3, the DNA is TGTGCCAGCATCTACGGCCTTGGCACTGAAGCTTTCTTT. This codes for CASIYGLGTEAFF.

The sample holds a few counts of this clonotype. This rearrangement joins TRBV10-3 to TRBJ2-2; D is perhaps TRBD2 (5 bases). Germline V CDR1 and CDR2: ENHRY, SYGVKD. The CDR3 contains 13 residues. V lost 3 bases and J lost 5, with 7 bases in between. CDR3 DNA sequence: TGTGCCATCAGTGATCAGCGGACCGGGGAGCTGTTTTTT. Protein: CAISDQRTGELFF.

The chain is built from TRBV5-5 and TRBJ2-5; 8 bases line up with TRBD2. The CDR3 has 16 amino acids. Losses at the gene ends were 4 bases for V and 2 bases for J; bases not matched to a gene: 10. Germline CDR1 and CDR2: SGHKS and YYEKEE (reference sequence). CDR3 DNA sequence: TGTGCCAGCAGCCGGGGGAGTAGCGGGGAACAAGAGACCCAGTACTTC. Protein product: CASSRGSSGEQETQYF.

This clonotype was found a few times. A much larger clone differs from this one at a single base, so this may be a read error. J is TRBJ2-5 and V is TRBV20-1; TRBD2 matches at 13 bases. The CDR3 extends over 16 amino acids. The V and J ends lost 1 base and 5 bases, in that order; junction bases with no gene match: 7. Germline V gives CDR1 DFQATT, CDR2 SNEGSKA (reference sequence). The CDR3 loop reads CSARGRLAGGGETQYF. CDR3 bases: TGCAGTGCTAGAGGTCGACTAGCGGGGGGTGGTGAGACCCAGTACTTC.

This clonotype was counted a few times. The chain joins TRBV3-1 to TRBJ2-6, with D hard to call. This CDR3 is built from 15 residues. Germline assignment: CDR1 LGHDT and CDR2 YNNKEL (reference sequence). V was pared by 1 base and J by 0 bases, with 4 bases between. The CDR3 bases are TGTGCCAGCAGCCAAGGGAGCTCTGGGGCCAACGTCCTGACTTTC. Protein product: CASSQGSSGANVLTF.

J is TRBJ2-3 and V is TRBV20-1; unclear D gene. Between the trimmed V and J ends, which lost 5 bases and 3 bases, there was a span of 15 bases. The CDR3 runs 14 residues. The germline CDR1 and CDR2 sequences are DFQATT and SNEGSKA (reference sequence). The DNA of the CDR3 is TGCAGTGCTTTCAGCAGGAATACTACAGATACGCAGTATTTT. As protein: CSAFSRNTTDTQYF.

This clonotype was counted ten times or more. V usage is TRBV24-1 and J usage is TRBJ2-1; 7 nucleotides match TRBD1. The CDR3 spans 14 residues. Per germline, CDR1 KGHDR and CDR2 SFDVKD. V lost 10 bases and J lost 4; bases outside the gene matches: 9. As DNA, the CDR3 is TGTGCCACAGAAGGACAGGAGTATTACAATGAGCAGTTCTTC. Translation gives CATEGQEYYNEQFF.

Concerning this clonotype: A much larger clonotype is one base distant, so this may be a read error. The CDR3 loop is CASNPSGGETQFF. CDR3 nucleotide sequence: TGTGCCAGTAACCCTTCGGGGGGAGAGACCCAGTTCTTC. This chain links TRBV19 with TRBJ2-1; 7 bases fit TRBD2. V dropped 7 bases and J dropped 13; count of bases not matched to a gene: 13. CDR1 is LNHDA, CDR2 SQIVND, per germline (reference sequence). There are 13 residues in the CDR3. Drawing the rest from reference TRBV19 and TRBJ2-1, the complete variable domain is DGGITQSPKYLFRKEGQNVTLSCEQNLNHDAMYWYRQDPGQGLRLIYYSQIVNDFQKGDIAEGYSVSREKKESFPLTVTSAQKNPTAFYLCASNPSGGETQFFGPGTRLTVL.